One and the same sample provided the 25 T cell receptor beta chains below, sequenced in a study of cytomegalovirus exposure and HLA in healthy donors. 60 Vbeta and 13 Jbeta primers were used in PCR. Profiled with immunoSEQ multiplex PCR; TCRdb holds only in-frame clones, not every one. The top ten hold 7.4% of the sample, which has under 200,000 clones, roughly 71% seen once. Sequencing input: PBMCs. These receptors all stem from a male donor in good health and CMV-seropositive.

The genes are TRBV6-6 and TRBJ2-3, with a weak D call TRBD2 (6 bases). The V gene's germline CDR1 is MNHNY and CDR2 SVGAGI (reference sequence). This CDR3 contains 14 residues. V was cut by 2 bases and J by 0 bases, with 6 bases left in between. DNA of the CDR3: TGTGCCAGCAGTTACCGGGGGAGCACAGATACGCAGTATTTT. This translates into CASSYRGSTDTQYF.

The chain uses TRBV2 and TRBJ2-5; no clear D gene. The tail of the sequence fits TRBJ2-7 better, so the J call may be wrong. Germline assignment: CDR1 SNHLY and CDR2 FYNNEI. This CDR3 region has 16 residues. This chain's CDR3 is CASSVTTSRSSYEQYF. In DNA form, the CDR3 reads TGTGCCAGCAGTGTAACGACTTCTAGGAGCTCCTACGAGCAGTACTTC.

The chain recombines TRBV7-9 with TRBJ1-1; D is unclear. The CDR3 runs to 15 residues. CDR1 SEHNR and CDR2 FQNEAQ come from the germline V gene (reference sequence). The germline V and J ends were trimmed by 4 bases and 1 base, with 13 bases remaining between them. The CDR3 DNA reads TGTGCCAGCAGCTCCATCCAAATCAAGAACACTGAAGCTTTCTTT. Translation: CASSSIQIKNTEAFF.

The chain recombines TRBV9 with TRBJ2-5, with D possibly TRBD2 on 6 matching bases. CDR1 is SGDLS, CDR2 YYNGEE, per germline. V gave up 0 bases and J gave up 5 bases, with 17 bases separating them. This CDR3 has 16 amino acids. The CDR3 coding sequence is TGTGCCAGCAGCGTAGGGGTCCGAGGCGGGGTCGAGACCCAGTACTTC. It is translated as CASSVGVRGGVETQYF.

The V call is TRBV5-4, the J call TRBJ1-1, with 7 nucleotides matching TRBD1. After removal of 0 bases from V and 3 bases from J, the junction contained 5 bases not matched to a gene. CDR3 size: 15 residues. Looked up from germline, CDR1 is SGHNT and CDR2 is YYREEE (reference sequence). In DNA, the CDR3 is TGTGCCAGCAGCTTGGAGGGGGCCTCCTACACTGAAGCTTTCTTT. This codes for CASSLEGASYTEAFF.

The chain links TRBV19 to TRBJ2-3; D possibly corresponds to TRBD1 (6 bases). Germline V CDR1 and CDR2: LNHDA, SQIVND (reference sequence). The CDR3 extends over 13 amino acids. V gave up 6 bases and J gave up 4 bases, with 11 bases separating them. The CDR3 sequence: CASSLQGPDTQYF. The DNA of the CDR3 is TGTGCCAGTAGCCTACAGGGACCAGATACGCAGTATTTT. Combining the CDR3 with reference TRBV19 and TRBJ2-3 gives the whole variable domain DGGITQSPKYLFRKEGQNVTLSCEQNLNHDAMYWYRQDPGQGLRLIYYSQIVNDFQKGDIAEGYSVSREKKESFPLTVTSAQKNPTAFYLCASSLQGPDTQYFGPGTRLTVL.

This chain links TRBV6-5 with TRBJ2-5, with D maybe TRBD1 (6 bases). V was shortened by 6 bases and J by 11 bases, with 19 bases between the two germline ends. The CDR3 covers 13 residues. In germline, CDR1 is MNHEY, CDR2 SVGAGI. The DNA of the CDR3 is TGTGCCAGCAGCCCACAGGGTCTGGGGGAGCAGTACTTC. It specifies CASSPQGLGEQYF.

V gene TRBV25-1 combines with J gene TRBJ1-2; D perhaps matches TRBD1 (6 bases). The CDR3 is 14 amino acids. Trimming removed 4 bases at V and 7 bases at J, with 16 bases between. Germline V gene lookup returns CDR1 MGHDK and CDR2 SYGVNS. CDR3: CASSASDRPGGYTF. As DNA, the CDR3 is TGTGCCAGCAGTGCATCAGACAGGCCGGGTGGCTACACCTTC.

This rearrangement joins TRBV7-2 to TRBJ1-1; D is perhaps TRBD1 (6 bases). With 4 bases removed from V and 4 bases from J, the gap between germline ends came to 10 bases. The CDR3 is 13 residues long. Germline V lookup: CDR1 SGHTA, CDR2 FQGNSA. This CDR3 reads CASSSGQTTEAFF. CDR3 nucleotides: TGTGCCAGCAGCTCTGGACAGACCACTGAAGCTTTCTTT. Using reference TRBV7-2 and TRBJ1-1 for the parts outside the CDR3, the full variable domain is GAGVSQSPSNKVTEKGKDVELRCDPISGHTALYWYRQSLGQGLEFLIYFQGNSAPDKSGLPSDRFSAERTGGSVSTLTIQRTQQEDSAVYLCASSSGQTTEAFFGQGTRLTVV.

The rearrangement joins TRBV13 to TRBJ1-1, with 7 bases lining up with TRBD1. Per germline, CDR1 PRHDT and CDR2 FYEKMQ (reference sequence). The CDR3 totals 16 residues. Unmatched junction bases numbered 8, after V lost 0 bases and J lost 4 bases. The CDR3 DNA reads as TGTGCCAGCAGCTTAGGGAGGGGGCTGATAAGCACTGAAGCTTTCTTT. Translated, it gives CASSLGRGLISTEAFF.

The chain is built from TRBV2 and TRBJ2-2; D gene ambiguous. This CDR3 comprises 13 residues. V gave up 1 base and J gave up 8 bases, with 8 bases separating them. Germline CDR1 is SNHLY and CDR2 is FYNNEI. CDR3 DNA: TGTGCCAGCAGTGAAGTGACTTGGGGGGAGCTGTTTTTT. Encoded protein: CASSEVTWGELFF.

The rearrangement joins TRBV2 to TRBJ1-2, with TRBD1 as a possible D gene (5 bases). Trimming removed 8 bases at V and 8 bases at J, with 15 bases between. CDR3 length: 12 residues. Germline lookup yields CDR1 SNHLY and CDR2 FYNNEI. The CDR3 is CASRGSPRGYTF. The CDR3, as DNA: TGTGCCAGCCGGGGGTCCCCTAGGGGCTACACCTTC.

The gene calls are TRBV25-1 and TRBJ2-7; 9 nucleotides agree with TRBD1. V dropped 9 bases and J dropped 5; count of bases not matched to a gene: 5. Germline V gene data show CDR1 as MGHDK and CDR2 as SYGVNS. This CDR3 contains 12 residues. The CDR3 protein is CASGTGTHEQYF. The CDR3 DNA sequence: TGTGCCAGTGGGACAGGGACTCACGAGCAGTACTTC.

The CDR3 DNA sequence: TGTGCCAGCAGTCACGGACAGAGCTACGAGCAGTACTTC. Its protein is CASSHGQSYEQYF. The V gene is TRBV27, the J gene TRBJ2-7; D is perhaps TRBD1 (6 bases). Germline CDR1 and CDR2: MNHEY and SMNVEV (reference sequence). The CDR3 runs 13 residues. The V gene lost 5 bases and the J gene lost 3 bases, with 11 bases spanning the gap.

The chain couples TRBV14 to TRBJ1-2; a weak D match, TRBD1 (5 bases). The CDR3 has 15 amino acids. The V end lost 0 bases, the J end lost 8 bases, and 16 bases lay between the germline ends. Germline V gene sequence: CDR1 SGHDN, CDR2 FVKESK. The CDR3 spells CASSQEFAAEGGYTF. Here the CDR3 DNA reads TGTGCCAGCAGCCAAGAGTTTGCGGCGGAGGGGGGCTACACCTTC.

V gene TRBV10-2 combines with J gene TRBJ2-4, with D perhaps TRBD1 (6 bases). Germline values: CDR1 WSHSY, CDR2 SAAADI. The CDR3 length is 15 residues. Trimming pared 5 bases from V and 0 bases from J, leaving 11 bases between. CDR3 bases: TGCGCCAGCAGTCCCGACAGGCTAGCCAAAAACATTCAGTACTTC. It yields the protein CASSPDRLAKNIQYF.

The rearrangement uses TRBV19 and TRBJ2-5; possible D gene TRBD1, 7 bases. The V gene's germline CDR1 is LNHDA and CDR2 SQIVND (reference sequence). V was shortened by 3 bases and J by 5 bases, with 16 bases between the two germline ends. The CDR3 extends over 15 amino acids. CDR3 sequence reads: CASSINPGGQETQYF. CDR3 nucleotides: TGTGCCAGTAGTATTAACCCCGGGGGACAGGAGACCCAGTACTTC. The full variable domain, completed using reference TRBV19 and TRBJ2-5, is DGGITQSPKYLFRKEGQNVTLSCEQNLNHDAMYWYRQDPGQGLRLIYYSQIVNDFQKGDIAEGYSVSREKKESFPLTVTSAQKNPTAFYLCASSINPGGQETQYFGPGTRLLVL.

The chain carries TRBV7-9 and TRBJ2-3, with 11 bases lining up with TRBD2. CDR3 length: 17 residues. Per germline, CDR1 SEHNR and CDR2 FQNEAQ (reference sequence). V dropped 5 bases and J dropped 2; count of bases not matched to a gene: 9. The CDR3 bases are TGTGCCAGCAGCCCGAATCTAGCGGGGGGCCTCACAGATACGCAGTATTTT. Translation: CASSPNLAGGLTDTQYF.

V gene TRBV10-1 combines with J gene TRBJ2-3, with 7 bases matching TRBD2. This CDR3 is 16 amino acids long. The ends lost 0 bases at V and 2 bases at J; junction bases unmatched: 5. The V gene's germline CDR1 is WNHNN and CDR2 SYGVQD (reference sequence). CDR3 sequence (DNA): TGCGCCAGCAGTGAGTCCTCCGGGGGGACCACAGATACGCAGTATTTT. Its protein product is CASSESSGGTTDTQYF.

The rearrangement joins TRBV6-1 to TRBJ2-1, with D perhaps matching TRBD2 (7 bases). The length of the CDR3 is 15 residues. The germline V and J ends were trimmed by 4 bases and 4 bases, with 14 bases remaining between them. CDR1 MNHNS and CDR2 SASEGT come from the germline V gene. CDR3 sequence: CASSVSGGEYNEQFF. Here the CDR3 DNA reads TGTGCCAGCAGTGTATCGGGGGGCGAATACAATGAGCAGTTCTTC.

The rearrangement links TRBV6-1 to TRBJ2-7; 8 bases are a match to TRBD1. The ends lost 8 bases at V and 6 bases at J; junction bases unmatched: 3. This CDR3 comprises 11 residues. The germline V gene encodes CDR1 MNHNS and CDR2 SASEGT. CDR3 residues: CASDTGGEQYF. CDR3 bases: TGTGCCAGCGATACAGGGGGCGAGCAGTACTTC.

The rearrangement joins TRBV5-1 to TRBJ2-3, with TRBD2 identical over 7 bases. J was trimmed by 5 bases and V by 7 bases; bases with no gene match: 10. Germline V gene data show CDR1 as SGHRS and CDR2 as YFSETQ. The CDR3 loop spans 14 amino acids. CDR3 region: CASGSSGVEDTQYF. For the CDR3, the DNA is TGCGCCAGCGGATCTAGCGGTGTGGAAGATACGCAGTATTTT.

This clone was seen a few times. J is TRBJ1-1 and V is TRBV5-1, with TRBD1 as a possible D gene (6 bases). The CDR3 covers 16 residues. Germline-derived CDR1 and CDR2 are SGHRS and YFSETQ. V lost 5 bases, J lost 0 bases, and 17 bases lay in between. CDR3 region: CASSPTGRGMNTEAFF. The CDR3 region has the DNA TGCGCCAGCAGTCCTACAGGGAGAGGAATGAACACTGAAGCTTTCTTT.

The sample holds a few counts of this clone. The V gene is TRBV6-1, the J gene TRBJ1-1; TRBD1 is a possible D gene (6 bases). The CDR3 has 14 residues. V gave up 5 bases and J gave up 2 bases, with 12 bases separating them. Germline assignment: CDR1 MNHNS and CDR2 SASEGT. The CDR3 bases are TGTGCCAGCAGTATACAGGGTTCTAACACTGAAGCTTTCTTT. It specifies CASSIQGSNTEAFF.

The chain joins TRBV6-6 to TRBJ1-6; 8 bases are a match to TRBD1. The J segment lost 5 bases and the V segment lost 5 bases, leaving 8 bases of the junction unmatched. The germline CDR1 and CDR2 sequences are MNHNY and SVGAGI (reference sequence). The CDR3 extends over 16 amino acids. This CDR3 is CASSPGQGRNNSPLHF. The CDR3 nucleotides read TGTGCCAGCAGTCCTGGACAGGGACGGAATAATTCACCCCTCCACTTT.